This passage covers 15 T cell receptor beta chains from one sample sequenced in a study of radiotherapy plus CTLA-4 blockade in lung cancer. Here immunoSEQ multiplex PCR was the method, and the copy in TCRdb shows in-frame clones only, minus some. The sample includes 55,000 to 65,000 clones, roughly four fifths of them seen just once. The sequences come from peripheral blood, collected from a patient treated with radiotherapy plus ipilimumab. These receptors came from a human donor with non-small cell lung cancer who had a complete response to radiotherapy plus ipilimumab.

The V gene is TRBV7-9, the J gene TRBJ1-6; perhaps TRBD1 as D (6 bases). The CDR3 spans 13 residues. Per the germline V gene, CDR1 is SEHNR and CDR2 is FQNEAQ (reference sequence). V was pared by 6 bases and J by 5 bases, with 8 bases between. This chain's CDR3 is CASRGQNNSPLHF. DNA of the CDR3: TGTGCCAGCAGAGGACAGAATAATTCACCCCTCCACTTT.

This sequence joins TRBV4-3 and TRBJ2-7, with TRBD2 matching 8 bases. The junction had 9 bases not matched to a gene; V was cut back by 1 base and J by 7 bases. Germline lookup yields CDR1 LGHNA and CDR2 YSLEER. This CDR3 is built from 15 residues. The CDR3 loop reads CASSQAGGKLGEQYF. CDR3 DNA sequence: TGCGCCAGCAGCCAAGCGGGGGGGAAATTGGGGGAGCAGTACTTC.

The rearrangement uses TRBV7-2 and TRBJ2-4; 7 positions match TRBD1. The CDR3 has 14 amino acids. J gave up 6 bases and V 4 bases, and 6 bases lay outside the gene matches. Germline CDR1 is SGHTA and CDR2 is FQGNSA. CDR3 residues: CASSSRQGRNIQYF. CDR3 bases: TGTGCCAGCAGCTCTAGACAGGGAAGAAACATTCAGTACTTC.

The rearrangement links TRBV7-3 to TRBJ2-1; TRBD2 might be the D (7 bases). V was trimmed by 1 base and J by 0 bases, leaving 13 bases between them. The CDR3 sequence is 17 residues long. Germline CDR1 is SGHTA and CDR2 is FQGTGA. CDR3 protein: CASSLRGGGSSYNEQFF. DNA of the CDR3: TGTGCCAGCAGCTTAAGGGGGGGCGGGAGCTCCTACAATGAGCAGTTCTTC.

V usage is TRBV4-1 and J usage is TRBJ1-1; 7 nucleotides line up with TRBD1. The CDR3 is made up of 15 amino acids. Germline-derived CDR1 and CDR2 are MGHRA and YSYEKL. The V gene end was trimmed by 5 bases and the J gene end by 4 bases; junction bases not matched to a gene: 10. CDR3: CASSAWTGSGTEAFF. The CDR3, as DNA: TGCGCCAGCAGCGCTTGGACAGGTTCGGGCACTGAAGCTTTCTTT.

The V and J genes are TRBV4-1 and TRBJ2-3; 8 bases align to TRBD1. Germline CDR1 MGHRA, CDR2 YSYEKL. Unmatched junction bases numbered 6, after V lost 6 bases and J lost 1 base. There are 15 residues in the CDR3. The CDR3 is CASRRTGRGTDTQYF. The CDR3 bases are TGCGCCAGCAGAAGGACAGGGAGAGGCACAGATACGCAGTATTTT.

This sequence joins TRBV5-1 and TRBJ2-2; maybe TRBD1 (5 bases). The length of the CDR3 is 15 residues. Trimming removed 4 bases at V and 1 base at J, with 11 bases between. Germline CDR1 reads SGHRS; CDR2 reads YFSETQ. CDR3 protein: CASSPTALNTGELFF. In DNA, the CDR3 is TGCGCCAGCAGCCCGACAGCACTGAACACCGGGGAGCTGTTTTTT.

Remarks on this clone: The DNA is left out, because the CDR3 cannot be placed on it with certainty; the CDR3 is given as TCRdb lists it. The rearrangement joins TRBV28 to TRBJ1-5; the table's D call of TRBD1 was not tested on the DNA. The CDR3 is 14 amino acids in total, end residues counted. Per germline, CDR1 MDHEN and CDR2 SYDVKM. The CDR3: CASSILGVNQPQHF.

The gene calls are TRBV7-9 and TRBJ2-5; the match to TRBD2 covers 11 bases. Germline values: CDR1 SEHNR, CDR2 FQNEAQ (reference sequence). The length of the CDR3 is 15 residues. After removal of 5 bases from V and 3 bases from J, the junction contained 5 bases not matched to a gene. CDR3 protein: CASSPRLAGKETQYF. CDR3 in DNA: TGTGCCAGCAGCCCCCGACTAGCGGGGAAAGAGACCCAGTACTTC. The whole variable domain, remainder taken from reference TRBV7-9 and TRBJ2-5, is DTGVSQNPRHKITKRGQNVTFRCDPISEHNRLYWYRQTLGQGPEFLTYFQNEAQLEKSRLLSDRFSAERPKGSFSTLEIQRTEQGDSAMYLCASSPRLAGKETQYFGPGTRLLVL.

The chain carries TRBV5-6 and TRBJ1-2; 10 nucleotides agree with TRBD1. Germline CDR1 SGHDT, CDR2 YYEEEE. The CDR3 is made up of 14 amino acids. The V segment lost 2 bases and the J segment 4 bases; nucleotides outside the gene matches: 2. CDR3 nucleotide sequence: TGTGCCAGCAGCTTAAGGGACAGGGGCTATGGCTACACCTTC. Its translation: CASSLRDRGYGYTF.

J is TRBJ2-3 and V is TRBV5-1; 10 nucleotides line up with TRBD2. V trimming: 3 bases; J trimming: 4 bases; junction bases outside the gene matches: 8. The length of the CDR3 is 16 residues. Germline assignment: CDR1 SGHRS and CDR2 YFSETQ. DNA for the CDR3: TGCGCCAGCAGCTCCTTCCTAGCGGGGGACCCAGATACGCAGTATTTT. As protein: CASSSFLAGDPDTQYF.

The chain links TRBV19 to TRBJ1-3; TRBD1 is a possible D gene (5 bases). The ends were cut back, 4 bases at V and 0 bases at J, with 13 bases in the middle. This CDR3 has 16 amino acids. Germline values: CDR1 LNHDA, CDR2 SQIVND (reference sequence). The DNA for the CDR3 is TGTGCCAGTAGTACGACAGAATTACTCTCTGGAAACACCATATATTTT. Translation: CASSTTELLSGNTIYF.

The chain couples TRBV20-1 to TRBJ2-7, with a possible D match to TRBD2 (5 bases). Germline V gene lookup returns CDR1 DFQATT and CDR2 SNEGSKA (reference sequence). The CDR3 is 11 residues long. V shed 3 bases and J shed 6 bases, with 9 bases lying between them. CDR3 protein: CSARRVFEQYF. In nucleotides, the CDR3 is TGCAGTGCTAGGCGGGTATTCGAGCAGTACTTC.

The chain carries TRBV6-6 and TRBJ2-3; TRBD1 agrees at 10 bases. The CDR3 has 15 amino acids. Germline values: CDR1 MNHNY, CDR2 SVGAGI (reference sequence). Trimming cost V 4 bases and J 4 bases; bases outside gene matches: 5. CDR3 bases: TGTGCCAGCAGTTCTGACGGGACAGGGGCAGATACGCAGTATTTT. The encoded protein is CASSSDGTGADTQYF.

This clone was counted only a few times. The chain's CDR3 is CASSGGPLQETQYF. The CDR3 bases are TGTGCCAGTAGCGGGGGTCCTCTTCAAGAGACCCAGTACTTC. This chain joins TRBV19 and TRBJ2-5; maybe TRBD2 (6 bases). This CDR3 spans 14 amino acids. The germline CDR1 and CDR2 sequences are LNHDA and SQIVND (reference sequence). V lost 6 bases and J lost 2, with 13 bases in between.